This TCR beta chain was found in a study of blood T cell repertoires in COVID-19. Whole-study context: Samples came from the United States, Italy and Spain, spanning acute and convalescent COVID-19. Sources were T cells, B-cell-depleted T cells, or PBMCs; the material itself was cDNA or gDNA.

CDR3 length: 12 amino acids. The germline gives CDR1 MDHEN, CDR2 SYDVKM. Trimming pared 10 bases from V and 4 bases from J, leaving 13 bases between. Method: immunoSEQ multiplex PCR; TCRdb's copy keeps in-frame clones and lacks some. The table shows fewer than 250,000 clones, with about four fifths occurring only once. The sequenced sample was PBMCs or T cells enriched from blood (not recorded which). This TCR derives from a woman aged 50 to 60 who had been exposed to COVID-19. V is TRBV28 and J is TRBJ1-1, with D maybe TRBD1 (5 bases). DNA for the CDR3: TGTGCCATACAGGAGAGTTTCACTGAAGCTTTCTTT. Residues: CAIQESFTEAFF.